This T cell receptor (beta chain) was identified in a study of vaccination effects on CD4 cells after COVID-19. Pools of viral peptides were used by the ViraFEST assay to expand antigen-specific CD4+ T cells ahead of sequencing. After more than 8 days in culture, the CD4+ T cells were isolated. Between March and December 2020, the person had a SARS-CoV-2 infection that PCR confirmed. As their vaccination, participants received two doses of either BNT162b2 or mRNA-1273. With about 9.8 ug/ml peptides and roughly 11 IU/ml IL-2, approximately 2.1 million PBMC per well were cultured. In this sample, this clone turned up a few times. Its target is not known. The CDR3 sequence is 14 residues long. Per the germline V gene, CDR1 is SEHNR and CDR2 is FQNEAQ (reference sequence). Trimming removed 0 bases from V and 4 bases from J; junction bases left unmatched: 0. Study findings and constraints: Post-vaccine spike-reactive clones in convalescents were mainly new vaccine-induced clones.

The protocol was immunoSEQ multiplex PCR, while the TCRdb copy is restricted to in-frame clones and leaves out a portion. The sample has 17,000 or so clones, about 74% seen once. This rearrangement joins TRBV7-9 to TRBJ2-1; 7 bases fit TRBD2. The source is a human donor who had a prior SARS-CoV-2 infection. The material sequenced was CD4+ T cells from PBMCs cultured with SARS-CoV-2 spike peptides, taken after COVID-19 vaccination. CDR3 coding DNA: TGTGCCAGCAGCTTAGCTAGCGGGTACAATGAGCAGTTCTTC. Translated: CASSLASGYNEQFF.